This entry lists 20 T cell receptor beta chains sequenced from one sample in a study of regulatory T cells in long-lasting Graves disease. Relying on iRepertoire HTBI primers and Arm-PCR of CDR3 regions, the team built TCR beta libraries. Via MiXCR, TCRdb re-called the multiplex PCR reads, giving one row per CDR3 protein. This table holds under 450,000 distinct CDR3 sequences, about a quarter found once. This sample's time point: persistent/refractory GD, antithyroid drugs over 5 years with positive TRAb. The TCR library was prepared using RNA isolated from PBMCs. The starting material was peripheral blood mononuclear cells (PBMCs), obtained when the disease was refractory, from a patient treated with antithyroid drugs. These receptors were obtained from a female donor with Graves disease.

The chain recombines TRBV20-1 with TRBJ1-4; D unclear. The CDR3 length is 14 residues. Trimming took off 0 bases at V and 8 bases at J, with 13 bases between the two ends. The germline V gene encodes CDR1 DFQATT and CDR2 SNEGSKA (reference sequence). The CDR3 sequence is CSARELGEGEKLFF. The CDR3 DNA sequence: TGCAGTGCTAGAGAGTTAGGAGAAGGCGAAAAACTGTTTTTT.

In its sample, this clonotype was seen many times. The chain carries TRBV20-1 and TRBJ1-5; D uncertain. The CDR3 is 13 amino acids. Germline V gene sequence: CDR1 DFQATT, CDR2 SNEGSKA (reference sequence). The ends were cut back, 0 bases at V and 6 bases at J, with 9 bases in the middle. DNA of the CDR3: TGCAGTGCTAGAGATACCGAGTTTCAGCCCCAGCATTTT. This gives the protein CSARDTEFQPQHF.

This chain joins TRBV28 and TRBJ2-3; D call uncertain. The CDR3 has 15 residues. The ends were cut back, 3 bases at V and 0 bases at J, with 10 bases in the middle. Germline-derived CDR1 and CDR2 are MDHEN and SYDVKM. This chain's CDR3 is CASSFDNSSTDTQYF. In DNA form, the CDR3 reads TGTGCCAGCAGTTTTGACAATTCTAGCACAGATACGCAGTATTTT.

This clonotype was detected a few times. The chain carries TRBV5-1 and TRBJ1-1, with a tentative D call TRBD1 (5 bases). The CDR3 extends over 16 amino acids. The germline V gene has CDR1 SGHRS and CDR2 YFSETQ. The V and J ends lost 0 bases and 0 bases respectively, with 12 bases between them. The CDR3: CASSLGYRGMNTEAFF. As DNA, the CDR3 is TGCGCCAGCAGCTTGGGATATAGGGGCATGAACACTGAAGCTTTCTTT.

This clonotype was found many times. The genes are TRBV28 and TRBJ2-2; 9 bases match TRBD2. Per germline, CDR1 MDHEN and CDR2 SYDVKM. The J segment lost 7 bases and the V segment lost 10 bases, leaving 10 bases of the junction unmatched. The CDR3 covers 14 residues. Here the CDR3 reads CATLGLAGIGELFF. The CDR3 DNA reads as TGTGCCACCTTGGGGCTAGCGGGAATCGGGGAGCTGTTTTTT.

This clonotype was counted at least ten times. Here the CDR3 DNA reads TGTGCCAGCAGCTTAGGTTTACAGAAAGAGACCCAGTACTTC. As protein: CASSLGLQKETQYF. The chain joins TRBV7-9 to TRBJ2-5; D call uncertain. CDR3 length: 14 residues. V was clipped by 1 base and J by 3 bases, with 9 bases between them. The germline V gene encodes CDR1 SEHNR and CDR2 FQNEAQ (reference sequence).

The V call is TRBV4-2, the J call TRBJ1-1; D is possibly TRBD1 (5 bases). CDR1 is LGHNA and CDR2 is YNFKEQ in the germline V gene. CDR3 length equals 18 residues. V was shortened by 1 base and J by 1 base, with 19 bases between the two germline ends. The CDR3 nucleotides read TGTGCCAGCAGCCAAGCCCCCCGACCGGGGACCGGGAACACTGAAGCTTTCTTT. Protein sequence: CASSQAPRPGTGNTEAFF.

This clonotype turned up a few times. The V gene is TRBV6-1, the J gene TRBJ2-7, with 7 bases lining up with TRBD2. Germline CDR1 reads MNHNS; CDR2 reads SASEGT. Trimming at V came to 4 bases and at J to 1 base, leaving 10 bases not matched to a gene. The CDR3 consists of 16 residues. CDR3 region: CASSVYPGLLSYEQYF. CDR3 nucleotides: TGTGCCAGCAGTGTGTACCCGGGACTATTGTCCTACGAGCAGTACTTC.

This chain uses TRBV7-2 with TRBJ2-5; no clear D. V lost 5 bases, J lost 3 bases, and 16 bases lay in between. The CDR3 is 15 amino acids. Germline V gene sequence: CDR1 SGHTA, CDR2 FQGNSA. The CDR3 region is CASSRMAAIEETQYF. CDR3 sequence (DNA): TGTGCCAGCAGCCGAATGGCGGCTATTGAAGAGACCCAGTACTTC.

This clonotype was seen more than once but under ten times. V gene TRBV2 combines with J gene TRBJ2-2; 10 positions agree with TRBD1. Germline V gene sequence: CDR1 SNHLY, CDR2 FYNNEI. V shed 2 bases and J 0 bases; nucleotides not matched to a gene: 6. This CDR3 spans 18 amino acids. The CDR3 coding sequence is TGTGCCAGCAGTGAATATGGGACAGGGGCCGCGAACACCGGGGAGCTGTTTTTT. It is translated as CASSEYGTGAANTGELFF.

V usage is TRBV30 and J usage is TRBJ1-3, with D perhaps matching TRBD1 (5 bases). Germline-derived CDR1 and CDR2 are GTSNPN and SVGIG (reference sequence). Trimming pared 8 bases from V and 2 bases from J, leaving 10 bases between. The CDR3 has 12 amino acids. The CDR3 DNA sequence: TGTGCCATGGGGACGCCTGGAAACACCATATATTTT. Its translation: CAMGTPGNTIYF. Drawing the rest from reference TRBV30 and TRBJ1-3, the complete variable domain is SQTIHQWPATLVQPVGSPLSLECTVEGTSNPNLYWYRQAAGRGLQLLFYSVGIGQISSEVPQNLSASRPQDRQFILSSKKLLLSDSGFYLCAMGTPGNTIYFGEGSWLTVV.

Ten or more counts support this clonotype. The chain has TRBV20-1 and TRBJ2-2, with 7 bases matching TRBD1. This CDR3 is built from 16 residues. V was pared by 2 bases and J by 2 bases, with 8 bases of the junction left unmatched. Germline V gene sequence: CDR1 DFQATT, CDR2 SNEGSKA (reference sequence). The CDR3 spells CSARPDRVSNTGELFF. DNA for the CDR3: TGCAGTGCTAGACCCGACAGGGTCTCAAACACCGGGGAGCTGTTTTTT.

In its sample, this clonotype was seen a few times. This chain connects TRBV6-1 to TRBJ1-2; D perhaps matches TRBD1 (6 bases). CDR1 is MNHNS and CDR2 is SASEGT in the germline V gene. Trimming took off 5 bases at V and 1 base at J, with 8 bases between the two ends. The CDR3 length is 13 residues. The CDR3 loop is CASSPRGNYGYTF. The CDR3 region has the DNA TGTGCCAGCAGTCCCAGGGGTAACTATGGCTACACCTTC.

The DNA for the CDR3 is TGCAGCGCCTATAGCGGGAAAGAGTACGAGCAGTACTTC. Protein product: CSAYSGKEYEQYF. This chain joins TRBV29-1 and TRBJ2-7, with 8 bases matching TRBD2. Unmatched junction bases numbered 9, after V lost 7 bases and J lost 4 bases. Germline loops: CDR1 SQVTM, CDR2 ANQGSEA. CDR3 length: 13 residues.

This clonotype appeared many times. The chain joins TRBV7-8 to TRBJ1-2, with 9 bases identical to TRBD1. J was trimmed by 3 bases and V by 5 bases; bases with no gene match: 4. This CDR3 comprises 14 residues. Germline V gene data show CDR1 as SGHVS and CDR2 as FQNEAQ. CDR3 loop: CASSIQGADYGYTF. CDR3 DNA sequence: TGTGCCAGCAGCATACAGGGGGCGGACTATGGCTACACCTTC.

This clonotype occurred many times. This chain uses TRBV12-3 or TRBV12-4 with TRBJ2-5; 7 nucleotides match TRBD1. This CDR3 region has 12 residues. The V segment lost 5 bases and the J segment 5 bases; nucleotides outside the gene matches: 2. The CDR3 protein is CASSDRAETQYF. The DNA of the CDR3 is TGTGCCAGCAGTGACAGGGCGGAGACCCAGTACTTC.

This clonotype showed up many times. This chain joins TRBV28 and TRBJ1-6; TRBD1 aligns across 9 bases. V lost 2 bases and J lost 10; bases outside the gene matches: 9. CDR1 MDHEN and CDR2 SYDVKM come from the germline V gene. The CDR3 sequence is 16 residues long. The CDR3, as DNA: TGTGCCAGCAGTTTAACGATGGACAGGGGCTGGTCACCCCTCCACTTT. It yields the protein CASSLTMDRGWSPLHF.

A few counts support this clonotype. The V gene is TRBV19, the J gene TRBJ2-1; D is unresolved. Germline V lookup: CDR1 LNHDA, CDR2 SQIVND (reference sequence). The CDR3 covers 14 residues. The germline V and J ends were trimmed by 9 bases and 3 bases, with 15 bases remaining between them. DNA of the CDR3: TGTGCCAGCACACAAGTTGGCGGCTACAATGAGCAGTTCTTC. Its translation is CASTQVGGYNEQFF.

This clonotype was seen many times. CDR3 nucleotides: TGTGCCAGCAGTTCTCCGGGGACTGGGGGAGAGACCCAGTACTTC. It yields the protein CASSSPGTGGETQYF. J is TRBJ2-5 and V is TRBV28; TRBD2 might be the D (6 bases). CDR3 length equals 15 residues. V lost 4 bases to trimming and J lost 4 bases, with 16 bases between them. CDR1 and CDR2 (germline): MDHEN, SYDVKM.

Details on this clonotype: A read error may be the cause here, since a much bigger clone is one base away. The CDR3 spells CASSAGYPNEKLSF. Written as DNA, the CDR3 is TGTGCCAGCTCCGCAGGCTACCCAAATGAAAAACTGTCTTTT. The V gene is TRBV18, the J gene TRBJ1-4, with D unclear. This CDR3 has 14 residues. The germline gives CDR1 KGHSH, CDR2 LQKENI.